This TCR beta chain stems from a study of blood T cells in healthy people across ages. In its sample, this clonotype was seen once. A J-beta primer mix and a sample-barcoded 5' primer were used in a second PCR of about 7 to 11 cycles. In TCRdb, the 5' RACE reads were re-called with MiXCR into one record per CDR3 protein. This table has more than 600,000 distinct CDR3 sequences, 20% to 25% appearing once. The germline gives CDR1 SGHTA, CDR2 FQGNSA. The CDR3 length is 16 residues. V trimming: 5 bases; J trimming: 2 bases; junction bases outside the gene matches: 8. The individuals who served as donors were healthy Caucasians living in Russia, aged about 6 to 100. Per sample, no less than 5 micrograms of total RNA were extracted. These data were also reused for a study on T cells of mothers and their children. From that study: Sequencing got over 8.5 million TCR beta CDR3 reads from each mother and several million from each child.

Sequenced sample: blood. V gene TRBV7-2 combines with J gene TRBJ2-5; 10 bases match TRBD2. This clonotype was sampled from a boy younger than 18 in good health. DNA of the CDR3: TGTGCCAGCAGCCGGCCCGGGACTAGCGTACAAGAGACCCAGTACTTC. It codes for CASSRPGTSVQETQYF.